This is a list of T cell receptor beta chains from one sample in a study of blood T cell repertoires in COVID-19. Sequencing was performed with immunoSEQ multiplex PCR; in TCRdb, only in-frame clones are kept and a portion is missing. The data contain fewer than 250,000 clones, about nine tenths of them singletons. The sequenced sample consisted of peripheral blood. The receptors shown here come from a man between 25 and 39 years old with COVID-19, enrolled during active disease. The CDR3 runs from the conserved cysteine through the conserved F or W. The order of the fields is D gene, J gene, V gene, CDR3 protein, CDR3 DNA. The D gene is left open where the match is weak.

TRBD1 | TRBJ1-1 | TRBV6-4 | CASTERQGRTEAFF | TGTGCCAGCACTGAAAGACAGGGACGGACTGAAGCTTTCTTT
TRBD1 | TRBJ1-2 | TRBV6-5 | CASSNRGSLSGYTF | TGTGCCAGCAGTAACAGGGGATCTCTCTCAGGCTACACCTTC
. | TRBJ1-2 | TRBV2 | CASSEQTGRYGYTF | TGTGCCAGCAGTGAACAGACAGGCCGCTATGGCTACACCTTC
. | TRBJ1-6 | TRBV14 | CASSLRLGYSYNSPLHF | TGTGCCAGCAGCCTCCGACTCGGTTACTCCTATAATTCACCCCTCCACTTT
TRBD1 | TRBJ1-2 | TRBV27 | CASSPGTGSWYGYTF | TGTGCCAGCAGCCCCGGGACAGGGTCGTGGTATGGCTACACCTTC
TRBD2 | TRBJ2-5 | TRBV4-1 | CASSQDSGAWKTQYF | TGCGCCAGCAGCCAAGATAGCGGGGCTTGGAAGACCCAGTACTTC
. | TRBJ1-3 | TRBV19 | CASSPLLQGIRGNTIYF | TGTGCCAGTAGTCCGCTACTACAGGGTATCCGTGGAAACACCATATATTTT
. | TRBJ2-5 | TRBV7-3 | CASSFGLAGTQYF | TGTGCCAGCAGCTTTGGTTTAGCCGGGACCCAGTACTTC
. | TRBJ2-1 | TRBV13 | CASILFRGAYNEQFF | TGTGCCAGCATTCTCTTCCGGGGGGCTTACAATGAGCAGTTCTTC
. | TRBJ1-1 | TRBV6-5 | CASRNRAEAFF | TGTGCCAGCAGAAACCGGGCTGAAGCTTTCTTT
. | TRBJ1-5 | TRBV9 | CASSVGGGAGQPQHF | TGTGCCAGCAGCGTAGGTGGGGGCGCAGGTCAGCCCCAGCATTTT
. | TRBJ1-6 | TRBV30 | CAWRVGVSYNSPLHF | TGTGCCTGGAGGGTAGGAGTGTCCTATAATTCACCCCTCCACTTT
. | TRBJ2-7 | TRBV15 | CATSSSRGFSYEQYF | TGTGCCACCAGCAGTTCGCGCGGGTTCTCCTACGAGCAGTACTTC
TRBD2 | TRBJ2-7 | TRBV5-1 | CASTPAGGSYEQYF | TGCGCCAGCACCCCCGCGGGGGGTTCCTACGAGCAGTACTTC